This TCR beta chain was observed in a study of a mutant IDH1 vaccine in newly diagnosed glioma. Turning to the study itself: Vaccination followed radiotherapy alone by 4-6 weeks, or accompanied temozolomide cycles. Antecedent treatment encompassed radiotherapy, temozolomide, or their combination; the majority received both.

Study-wide results and caveats: Variations in leading peripheral T cell clonotypes appeared to have no connection with pseudoprogression. Evidence of vaccine-induced immune responses was documented in 80% to 95% of patients.

To note about this clone: Its antigen is unidentified.

Method: immunoSEQ multiplex PCR; TCRdb's copy keeps in-frame clones and lacks some. This table holds about 44,000 clones, around 90% found once. Time point denoted: week 23, last vaccination. Mutant IDH1 20-mer peptide, at 300 ug, made up each vaccine dose, with topical imiquimod. The CDR3 totals 15 residues. The germline V gene has CDR1 SGHVS and CDR2 FQNEAQ. Trimming removed 4 bases at V and 5 bases at J, with 15 bases between. The sequence derives from a man aged 50-59 years with glioma. Material: PBMCs, obtained from a glioma patient whose treatment included an IDH1 peptide vaccine. The chain links TRBV7-8 to TRBJ1-5, with D tentatively TRBD1 (5 bases). This chain's CDR3 is CASSSGIKNHQPQHF. As DNA, the CDR3 is TGTGCCAGCAGCTCAGGGATCAAGAATCATCAGCCCCAGCATTTT.